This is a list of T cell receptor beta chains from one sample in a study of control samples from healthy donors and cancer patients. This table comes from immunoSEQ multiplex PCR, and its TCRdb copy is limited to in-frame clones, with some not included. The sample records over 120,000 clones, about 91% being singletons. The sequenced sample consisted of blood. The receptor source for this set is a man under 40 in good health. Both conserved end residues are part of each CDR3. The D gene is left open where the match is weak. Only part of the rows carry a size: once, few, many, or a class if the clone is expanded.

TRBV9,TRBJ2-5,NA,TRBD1,TGTGCCAGCAGCGTAGGGGTGACAGGGGGCTCGGAGACCCAGTACTTC,CASSVGVTGGSETQYF
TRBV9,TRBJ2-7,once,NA,TGTGCCAGCAGCGGCGATGCAGGGGGGGGGTACTTC,CASSGDAGGGYF
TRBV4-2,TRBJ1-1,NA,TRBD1,TGTGCCAGCAGCCAAGGGGGACAGGAGACTGAAGCTTTCTTT,CASSQGGQETEAFF
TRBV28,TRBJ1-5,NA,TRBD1,TGTGCCAGCAGTTTGGACAGGGTAAGATTGGGCAATCAGCCCCAGCATTTT,CASSLDRVRLGNQPQHF
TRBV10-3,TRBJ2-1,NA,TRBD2,TGTGCCATCATGCCGGGACTAGCGGGTCGGAGCTCCTACAATGAGCAGTTCTTC,CAIMPGLAGRSSYNEQFF
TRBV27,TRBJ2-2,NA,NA,TGTGCCAGCCTTAACGACAGCGGGGAGCTGTTTTTT,CASLNDSGELFF
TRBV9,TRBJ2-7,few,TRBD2,TGTGCCAGCAGCCCAAGGAGCGGGGTCTCCTACGAGCAGTACTTC,CASSPRSGVSYEQYF
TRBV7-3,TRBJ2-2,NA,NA,TGTGCCAGCAGGCGACGACAGGACACCGGGGAGCTGTTTTTT,CASRRRQDTGELFF
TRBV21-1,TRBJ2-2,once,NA,TGTGCCAGCAGCAAGGCCCTTAGTGGGAACACCGGGGAGCTGTTTTTT,CASSKALSGNTGELFF
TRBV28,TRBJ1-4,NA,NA,TGTGCCAGCAGCCCTGACAGGAGACCAACTAATGAAAAACTGTTTTTT,CASSPDRRPTNEKLFF
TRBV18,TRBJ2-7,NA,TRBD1,TGTGCCAGCTCACCGACAGGGAACGAGCAGTACTTC,CASSPTGNEQYF
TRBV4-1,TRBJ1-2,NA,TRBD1,TGCGCCAGCAGCCAAGGACAGGGAGCCGCCTATGGCTACACCTTC,CASSQGQGAAYGYTF
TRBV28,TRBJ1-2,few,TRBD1,TGTGCCAGCAGCGTCCCGGGACAGGGAAACTATGGCTACACCTTC,CASSVPGQGNYGYTF
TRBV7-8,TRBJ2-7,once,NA,TGTGCCAGCAGCACGGGACGGAAAACCTACGAGCAGTACTTC,CASSTGRKTYEQYF
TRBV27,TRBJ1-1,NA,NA,TGTGCCAGCAGTTTACGGGCGGGATTAGGGACTGAAGCTTTCTTT,CASSLRAGLGTEAFF
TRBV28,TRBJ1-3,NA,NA,TGTGCCAGGAGAAGGGGGAGGGAGGACACCATATATTTT,CARRRGREDTIYF
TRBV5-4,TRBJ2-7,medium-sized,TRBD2,TGTGCCAGCAGCGAAACTAGCGGGGGGCCAACCTACGAGCAGTACTTC,CASSETSGGPTYEQYF
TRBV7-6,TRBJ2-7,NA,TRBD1,TGTGCCAGCAGCTCCGGGACAGGGAATGGCGAGCAGTACTTC,CASSSGTGNGEQYF
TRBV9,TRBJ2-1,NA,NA,TGTGCCAGCAGCGTTCCGAGAGCCCGCGGGGCTAGCCAAGACAATGAGCAGTTCTTC,CASSVPRARGASQDNEQFF
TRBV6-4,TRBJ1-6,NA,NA,TGTGCCAGCAGTGAAATCTGGAATTCACCCCTCCACTTT,CASSEIWNSPLHF
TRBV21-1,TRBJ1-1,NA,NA,TGTGCCAGCAGCAAAGACACCGGAGGGCTCACTGAAGCTTTCTTT,CASSKDTGGLTEAFF
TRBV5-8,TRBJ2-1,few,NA,TGTGCCAGCAGCTCCCTCTGGGGAGCCTCCTACAATGAGCAGTTCTTC,CASSSLWGASYNEQFF
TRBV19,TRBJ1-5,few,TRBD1,TGTGCCAGTAGTCGGACAGGGACGTATAGCAATCAGCCCCAGCATTTT,CASSRTGTYSNQPQHF
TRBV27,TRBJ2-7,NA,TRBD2,TGTGCCAGCAGTTTCGGCGGGGGTCCCTCCTACGAGCAGTACTTC,CASSFGGGPSYEQYF
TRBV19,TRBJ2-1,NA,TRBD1,TGTGCCAGTAGTCTGGCAGGGGGAGTGAATGAGCAGTTCTTC,CASSLAGGVNEQFF
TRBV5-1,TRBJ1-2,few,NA,TGCGCCAGCACCGCGGGAGTTGATGGCTACACCTTC,CASTAGVDGYTF
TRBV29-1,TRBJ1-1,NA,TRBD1,TGCAGCGTGGGGACAGGGGTTTACACTGAAGCTTTCTTT,CSVGTGVYTEAFF
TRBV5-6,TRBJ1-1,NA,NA,TGTGCCAGCAGCATGGGGAGGACTGAAGCTTTCTTT,CASSMGRTEAFF
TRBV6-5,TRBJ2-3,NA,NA,TGTGCCAGCAGTTACGACTCCCCCCCAGATACGCAGTATTTT,CASSYDSPPDTQYF
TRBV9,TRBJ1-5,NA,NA,TGTGCCAGCAGCGTAGCCGACCGGGACCGACATCAGCCCCAGCATTTT,CASSVADRDRHQPQHF
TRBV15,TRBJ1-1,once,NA,TGTGCCACCAGCAGAGATCTTTCAGCGAACACTGAAGCTTTCTTT,CATSRDLSANTEAFF
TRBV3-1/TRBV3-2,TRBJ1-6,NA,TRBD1,TGTGCCAGCAGCCAAGGGACAGGGATTCGGTCACCCCTCCACTTT,CASSQGTGIRSPLHF
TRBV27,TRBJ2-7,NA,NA,TGTGCCAGCAGCCCAGGGAAGACTTTATACGAGCAGTACTTC,CASSPGKTLYEQYF
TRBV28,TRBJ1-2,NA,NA,TGTGCCAGCAGTTTATCGCCAGGGCAGAACTATGGCTACACCTTC,CASSLSPGQNYGYTF
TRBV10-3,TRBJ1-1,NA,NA,TGTGCCATCAAGTTGGCGTCAGGGACACCGAACACTGAAGCTTTCTTT,CAIKLASGTPNTEAFF
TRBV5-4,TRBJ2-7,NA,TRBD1,TGTGCCAGCATACGGACAGGGGGGACCTTAGACGAGCAGTACTTC,CASIRTGGTLDEQYF
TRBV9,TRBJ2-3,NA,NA,TGTGCCAGCAGCGTAGAGTCTAACTGGGCCACAGATACGCAGTATTTT,CASSVESNWATDTQYF
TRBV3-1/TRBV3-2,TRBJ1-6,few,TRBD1,TGTGCCAGCAGCCAAGACCCGGACAGGGATTCACCCCTCCACTTT,CASSQDPDRDSPLHF
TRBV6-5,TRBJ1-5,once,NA,TGTGCCAGCAGTTCCGATCTTAGCAATCAGCCCCAGCATTTT,CASSSDLSNQPQHF
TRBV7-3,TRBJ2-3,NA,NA,TGTGCCAGCAGCTCCCTGGGGGATACGCAGTATTTT,CASSSLGDTQYF
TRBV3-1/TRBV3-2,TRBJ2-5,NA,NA,TGTGCCAGCAGCCACCTGGCGGGGTACGAGCAAGAGACCCAGTACTTC,CASSHLAGYEQETQYF
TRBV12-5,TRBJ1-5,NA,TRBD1,TGTGCTAGTGGTTTGGCAGGCGACAGGGGGCCTCAACCCCAGCATTTT,CASGLAGDRGPQPQHF
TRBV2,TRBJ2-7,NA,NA,TGTGCCAGCAGTGAAGCGCGTAGGGGAGGCGAGCAGTACTTC,CASSEARRGGEQYF
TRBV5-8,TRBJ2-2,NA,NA,TGTGCCAGCAGCTTGGGACAGGTGAACACCGGGGAGCTGTTTTTT,CASSLGQVNTGELFF
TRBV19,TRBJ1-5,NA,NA,TGTGCCAGTAGGGGGGGGTTTAGCAATCAGCCCCAGCATTTT,CASRGGFSNQPQHF
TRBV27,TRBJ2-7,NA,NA,TGTGCCAGCAGCCGTTCTGCGGGGTGGTACGAGCAGTACTTC,CASSRSAGWYEQYF
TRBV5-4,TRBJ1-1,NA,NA,TGTGCCAGCAGCTTGGGTTTGACTGAAGCTTTCTTT,CASSLGLTEAFF
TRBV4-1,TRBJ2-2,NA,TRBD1,TGCGCCAGCAGCCAAGCCGGGACAGGGAACACCGGGGAGCTGTTTTTT,CASSQAGTGNTGELFF
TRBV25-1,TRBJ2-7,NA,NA,TGTGCCAGCAGTGATGATGTCGAGCAGTACTTC,CASSDDVEQYF
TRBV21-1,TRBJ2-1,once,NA,TGTGCCAGCAGCAAAGCGAATAGACAGGACTCCTACAATGAGCAGTTCTTC,CASSKANRQDSYNEQFF
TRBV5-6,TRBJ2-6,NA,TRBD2,TGTGCCAGCAGCCCGGGGGGCTCTGGGGCCAACGTCCTGACTTTC,CASSPGGSGANVLTF
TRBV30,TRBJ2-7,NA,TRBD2,TGTGCCTGGAGTGTATCTAGCGGGGGACTCTACGAGCAGTACTTC,CAWSVSSGGLYEQYF